What follows describes a single T cell receptor (beta chain). What it binds is unknown. TCRdb redid the calling of the reads with MiXCR, one entry per CDR3 protein. The data show over 150,000 distinct CDR3 sequences, approximately 19% seen once. V shed 10 bases, J shed 1 base, and the junction held 2 bases outside the gene matches. The CDR3 contains 12 residues. Germline CDR1 reads SNHLY; CDR2 reads FYNNEI. This entry comes from a study of T cell repertoires in cytomegalovirus infection. Study-wide context: The public TCR beta signatures pointed to both CMV infection and matching HLA type.

Findings and caveats of the study: Frequencies of public TCR beta families were cumulated, and this identified carriers of CMV plus the relevant HLA. HLA-C-restricted CMV clonotypes gave the most frequent clonotype in two of eight donors.

The V and J genes are TRBV2 and TRBJ2-5, with 8 nucleotides matching TRBD2. This TCR came from a human donor in good health (CMV status not recorded). Some clones in this sample may be carry-over from other donors' samples. Sequencing was done on a sample of PBMCs. CDR3 region: CANGRVQETQYF. CDR3 DNA sequence: TGTGCCAACGGGAGGGTCCAAGAGACCCAGTACTTC.